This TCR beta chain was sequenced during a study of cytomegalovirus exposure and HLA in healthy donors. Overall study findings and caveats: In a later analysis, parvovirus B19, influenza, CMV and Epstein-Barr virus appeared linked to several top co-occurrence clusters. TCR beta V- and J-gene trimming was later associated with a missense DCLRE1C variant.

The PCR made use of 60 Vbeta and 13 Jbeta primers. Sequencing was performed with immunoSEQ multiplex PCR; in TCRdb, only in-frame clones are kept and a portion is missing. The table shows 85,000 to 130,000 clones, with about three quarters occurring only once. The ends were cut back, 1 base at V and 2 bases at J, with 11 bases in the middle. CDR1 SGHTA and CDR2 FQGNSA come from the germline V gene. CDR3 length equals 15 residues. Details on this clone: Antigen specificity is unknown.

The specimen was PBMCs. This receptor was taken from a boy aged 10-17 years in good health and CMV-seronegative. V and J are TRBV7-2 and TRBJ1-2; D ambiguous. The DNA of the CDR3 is TGTGCCAGCAGCTTAGGGCCCCTCCCGAACTATGGCTACACCTTC. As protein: CASSLGPLPNYGYTF.